The TCR beta chain under discussion was sequenced for a study of T cells in Graves' hyperthyroidism and ophthalmopathy. Notes on the study in general: Model-based prediction identified ophthalmopathy a median about 7 months prior to its onset.

Researchers barred patients who had uncontrolled infection, other autoimmune disease, pregnancy or lactation. Comment on this clonotype: The antigen remains undetermined.

Researchers took RNA transcripts and amplified the TCR beta CDR3 regions from them. Carried out on the TCR CDR3, a first-round RT-PCR used the HTBI primer set. TCRdb itself ran the multiplex PCR reads through MiXCR, one entry per CDR3 protein. The sample shows under 500,000 distinct CDR3 sequences, about an eighth of them seen only once. The CDR3 has 16 amino acids. With 3 bases clipped from V and 5 bases from J, the junction kept 6 bases outside the gene matches. Germline assignment: CDR1 SGHAT and CDR2 FQDESV (reference sequence). The origin of this receptor is a man between 50 and 59 years old with Graves' ophthalmopathy. What was sequenced was blood. The V gene is TRBV11-1, the J gene TRBJ2-5, with TRBD2 matching over 13 bases. The CDR3 is CASSFTGLAGFETQYF. CDR3 nucleotides: TGTGCCAGCAGCTTTACGGGACTAGCGGGATTTGAGACCCAGTACTTC. The variable domain in full, completed from reference TRBV11-1 and TRBJ2-5, reads EAEVAQSPRYKITEKSQAVAFWCDPISGHATLYWYRQILGQGPELLVQFQDESVVDDSQLPKDRFSAERLKGVDSTLKIQPAELGDSAMYLCASSFTGLAGFETQYFGPGTRLLVL.